The 2 T cell receptor beta chains presented below share a single source sample, sequenced in a study of shared clonotypes between healthy human individuals. Method: immunoSEQ multiplex PCR; TCRdb's copy keeps in-frame clones and lacks some. Of roughly 1,600,000 clones in the sample, approximately 98.5% are singletons; the top ten hold approximately 0.4%. The sample comprised naive CD4+ T cells sorted from blood. Noted subset: CD45RA+ positively selected. The receptors were gathered from a man younger than 40 in good health.

The rearrangement joins TRBV25-1 to TRBJ2-1; D not certain. CDR1 is MGHDK, CDR2 SYGVNS, per germline. V gave up 4 bases and J gave up 4 bases, with 2 bases separating them. This CDR3 is built from 11 residues. In DNA form, the CDR3 reads TGTGCCAGCAGTGGGTACAATGAGCAGTTCTTC. It specifies CASSGYNEQFF.

Points on this clone: The identical CDR3 is also encoded by other nucleotide sequences in the sample. This chain links TRBV28 with TRBJ1-5; 7 nucleotides agree with TRBD1. Losses at the gene ends were 7 bases for V and 2 bases for J; bases not matched to a gene: 2. Germline CDR1 is MDHEN and CDR2 is SYDVKM. The CDR3 has 13 residues. The DNA for the CDR3 is TGTGCCAGCATTACAGGGGGCAATCAGCCCCAGCATTTT. It translates to CASITGGNQPQHF.